Described below is a single TCR beta chain sequence and its context. Its antigen is currently unknown. This record belongs to a study of immune evolution from preneoplasia to lung adenocarcinoma. Histologic diagnosis was independently verified by two lung pathologists. Premalignant or tumor cells were enriched by macro-dissection after pathologic assessment. This CDR3 spans 16 amino acids. The V gene's germline CDR1 is SGHTA and CDR2 FQGNSA. Trimming took 2 bases from V and 10 from J; bases not matched to a gene: 14. The study, taken as a whole, reports: Normal lung had highest clonality; later lesions appeared denser, more diverse. Normal lung had the highest top T cell clone frequencies.

Profiling relied on immunoSEQ multiplex PCR, and the TCRdb table lists in-frame clones only, not all of them. The profile shows a few thousand clones, about 83% of them singletons. The J gene is TRBJ2-3, the V gene TRBV7-2; 8 bases match TRBD2. The source of this sequence is a person aged 60-79 years with lung adenocarcinoma. The sample comprised FFPE lung adenocarcinoma in situ tissue. The CDR3 sequence: CASSLSYGRADTPQYF. The CDR3 DNA follows: TGTGCCAGCAGCTTATCCTACGGGAGGGCCGATACGCCGCAGTATTTT.